This TCR beta chain was recovered during a study of shared clonotypes between healthy human individuals. The germline V gene encodes CDR1 MGHDK and CDR2 SYGVNS. The CDR3 has 14 amino acids. A note on this clone: Since a much larger clone is just one base distant, this may be a read error.

All donors were healthy HIV-negative adults lacking recent acute infections or vaccinations. Some clones are missing from TCRdb's copy, which holds only in-frame ones; the method was immunoSEQ multiplex PCR. Among fewer than 550,000 clones listed, 75% to 80% were seen once. The chain has TRBV25-1 and TRBJ1-2; 7 nucleotides match TRBD1. This clonotype was obtained from a woman between 40 and 50 years old in good health. Some clones in this sample may be carry-over from other donors' samples. Sequencing was done on a sample of PBMCs. This CDR3 reads CAGSAGTDHYGYTF. In DNA form, the CDR3 reads TGTGCCGGCAGTGCAGGGACAGACCACTATGGCTACACCTTC.